The following is a T cell receptor beta chain sequence with its context. Its matching antigen is unknown. This specimen comes from a study of OX40 agonist ivuxolimab in advanced cancers. General study results and limits: Expanded peripheral T cell antigen specificity was not determined.

With 2 bases removed from V and 8 bases from J, the gap between germline ends came to 10 bases. CDR1 and CDR2 (germline): SQVTM, ANQGSEA. The CDR3 runs to 12 residues. Assay: immunoSEQ multiplex PCR; the TCRdb copy retains only in-frame clones and omits some. The data show about 96,000 clones, approximately 80% seen once. V gene TRBV29-1 combines with J gene TRBJ2-1; D may be TRBD2 (5 bases). This TCR was recovered from an adult with an advanced solid tumor such as melanoma, head and neck, liver or kidney cancer. Sequences were derived from CD4+ or CD8+ T cells sorted from blood, sampled in a trial of the OX40 agonist ivuxolimab. The CDR3 DNA reads TGCAGCGTTGAAAACCTAGCTGATGAGCAGTTCTTC. The encoded protein is CSVENLADEQFF.